This T cell receptor beta chain is drawn from a study of shared clonotypes between healthy human individuals. Notes on the study in general: It was expected that sequencing depth would affect clonotype sharing among donors.

The J segment lost 1 base and the V segment lost 2 bases, leaving 1 base of the junction unmatched. The CDR3 sequence is 15 residues long. CDR1 is SGHRS, CDR2 YFSETQ, per germline. Notes on this clone: Its cognate antigen is unknown. This CDR3 is also generated by other DNA sequences in the sample.

Sequencing used immunoSEQ multiplex PCR; TCRdb keeps in-frame clones, though not all of them. The data show about 2 million clones, with 95% seen just once and 0.1% to 0.15% held by the top ten. Negatively enriched CD4+ T cells were divided by CD45RA into naive and memory. This sequence was found in a man younger than 30 in good health. The sample taken for sequencing was naive CD4+ T cells sorted from blood. Subset in this sample: CD45RA+ positively selected. This chain joins TRBV5-1 and TRBJ2-1, with 9 bases that match TRBD1. DNA of the CDR3: TGCGCCAGCAGCTTAGGGACAGGGTCCTACAATGAGCAGTTCTTC. Translation gives CASSLGTGSYNEQFF.